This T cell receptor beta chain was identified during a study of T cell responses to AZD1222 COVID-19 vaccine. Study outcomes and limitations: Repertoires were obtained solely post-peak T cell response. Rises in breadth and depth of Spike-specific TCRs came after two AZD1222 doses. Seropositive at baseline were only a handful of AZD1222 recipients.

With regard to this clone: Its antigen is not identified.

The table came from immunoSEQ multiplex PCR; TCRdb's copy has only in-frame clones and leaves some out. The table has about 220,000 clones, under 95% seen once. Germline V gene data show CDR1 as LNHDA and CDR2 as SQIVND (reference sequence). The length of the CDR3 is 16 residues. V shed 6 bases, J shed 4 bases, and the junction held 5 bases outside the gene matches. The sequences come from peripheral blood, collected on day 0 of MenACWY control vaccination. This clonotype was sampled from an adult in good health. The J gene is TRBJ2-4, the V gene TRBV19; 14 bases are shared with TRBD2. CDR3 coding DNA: TGTGCCAGTAGGCTCCGGACTAGCGGGGGGAAAAACATTCAGTACTTC. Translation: CASRLRTSGGKNIQYF.